The next 3 T cell receptor beta chains were all read from a single sample in a study of CD8 T cells in Susac syndrome. An input of roughly 0.5 to 1 ug of RNA was subjected to reverse transcription using random hexamers. TCRdb re-analysed the immunoSEQ multiplex PCR reads in MiXCR, keeping a single row per CDR3 protein. This table has about 130,000 distinct CDR3 sequences, around 95% appearing once. The sample taken for sequencing was CD8+ T cells from PBMCs. These receptors originate from a human donor with Susac syndrome.

This sequence joins TRBV10-3 and TRBJ2-7; 7 bases fit TRBD1. CDR3 length: 13 residues. The germline V gene has CDR1 ENHRY and CDR2 SYGVKD. The V and J ends lost 4 bases and 2 bases, in that order; junction bases with no gene match: 2. The CDR3 region is CAISGTGAYEQYF. In nucleotides, the CDR3 is TGTGCCATCAGTGGGACAGGCGCCTACGAGCAGTACTTC.

The V call is TRBV7-2, the J call TRBJ2-1; D call uncertain. The CDR3 totals 11 residues. V was cut by 4 bases and J by 12 bases, with 10 bases left in between. Per germline, CDR1 SGHTA and CDR2 FQGNSA. The CDR3 coding sequence is TGTGCCAGCAGCTCCTTGGCCCCGCAGTTCTTC. Its translation: CASSSLAPQFF.

This chain connects TRBV9 to TRBJ2-1, with D perhaps TRBD2 (6 bases). Trimming cost V 0 bases and J 2 bases, with 12 bases left between them. The CDR3 is 16 residues long. In germline, CDR1 is SGDLS, CDR2 YYNGEE. CDR3 loop: CASSVVGSGAYNEQFF. The CDR3, as DNA: TGTGCCAGCAGCGTAGTGGGTAGCGGAGCCTACAATGAGCAGTTCTTC.